This is a list of T cell receptor beta chains from one sample in a study of blood T cell repertoires in COVID-19. The table came from immunoSEQ multiplex PCR; TCRdb's copy has only in-frame clones and leaves some out. The sample has approximately 26,000 clones, approximately 86% seen once. What was sequenced was peripheral blood. These TCRs come from a human donor in a cohort sampled during active COVID-19. The CDR3 runs from the conserved cysteine through the conserved F or W. The D gene is left open where the match is weak. The size entry is marked missing in some rows and otherwise reads once, few, many or a size class.

TRBJ2-1,TRBV18,once,TRBD2,TGTGCCAGCTCGCCGGGACTAGCAGCGGTCTCCTACAATGAGCAGTTCTTC,CASSPGLAAVSYNEQFF
TRBJ2-7,TRBV6-2/TRBV6-3,.,.,TGTGCCAGCAGTTCCCAGCGGACAGTAACCTACGAGCAGTACTTC,CASSSQRTVTYEQYF
TRBJ1-2,TRBV18,.,.,TGTGCCAGCTCACCCTCCGAGATTTCACGGGACACGAAGTCGGGCTACACCTTC,CASSPSEISRDTKSGYTF
TRBJ1-1,TRBV27,few,.,TGTGCCAGCAGTTTTCTGGACGGGGGTATAACTTTCTTT,CASSFLDGGITFF
TRBJ1-5,TRBV28,.,.,TGTGCCAGCAGTTTTGAGGATGGTCAGCCCCAGCATTTT,CASSFEDGQPQHF
TRBJ1-5,TRBV7-2,many,TRBD1,TGTGCCAGCAGCCCGGGACAGGGGAATCAGCCCCAGCATTTT,CASSPGQGNQPQHF
TRBJ1-1,TRBV6-1,once,.,TGTGCCAGCAGTGAATTGTGGGTGTCAGGGCATCCTGAAGCTTTCTTT,CASSELWVSGHPEAFF
TRBJ1-2,TRBV25-1,.,TRBD1,TGTGCCAGCCTGGGACAGGACATTCCTAACTATGGCTACACCTTC,CASLGQDIPNYGYTF
TRBJ2-2,TRBV9,.,TRBD1,TGTGCCAGCAGCGTAGCTAGCAGGGGGCACACCGGGGAGCTGTTTTTT,CASSVASRGHTGELFF
TRBJ2-7,TRBV6-5,once,TRBD2,TGTGCCAGCAGATTCTGGACTAGCCCAACCTACGAGCAGTACTTC,CASRFWTSPTYEQYF
TRBJ2-5,TRBV20-1,.,.,TGCAGTGCTAGAGATCTGGAGACCCAGTACTTC,CSARDLETQYF
TRBJ2-7,TRBV7-6,.,TRBD2,TGTGCCAGCAGCTTAGACAGCGGGGGTAGGGAGATCTACGAGCAGTACTTC,CASSLDSGGREIYEQYF
TRBJ1-5,TRBV9,.,.,TGTGCCAGCAGCGGGGATGCAGGGGTTGGACAGCCCCAGCATTTT,CASSGDAGVGQPQHF
TRBJ1-1,TRBV27,.,TRBD1,TGTGCCAGCAGTTCGGGACAGATGAACACTGAAGCTTTCTTT,CASSSGQMNTEAFF
TRBJ1-1,TRBV30,.,.,TGTGCCTGGAGTGGGGTGGGCCGGCTTGAAGCTTTCTTT,CAWSGVGRLEAFF
TRBJ1-1,TRBV19,.,TRBD1,TGTGCCAGTAGTATAACAGGGGGCCTCACTGAAGCTTTCTTT,CASSITGGLTEAFF
TRBJ2-3,TRBV5-3,.,.,TGTGCCAGAACTACAGATACGCAGTATTTT,CARTTDTQYF
TRBJ1-5,TRBV6-6,once,.,TGTGCCAGCAGTTATCAGGGTCGAGAAAATCAGCCCCAGCATTTT,CASSYQGRENQPQHF
TRBJ2-3,TRBV5-6,.,.,TGTGCCAGCAGCTTGGTGGGCTACAACACAGATACGCAGTATTTT,CASSLVGYNTDTQYF
TRBJ1-1,TRBV11-2,.,TRBD1,TGTGCCAGCAGCACGGACAGGGATGTTGAAGCTTTCTTT,CASSTDRDVEAFF
TRBJ2-5,TRBV6-2/TRBV6-3,.,TRBD2,TGTGCCAGCAGTTACGGGCTGTTGCGGGGGGCGGAGGAGACCCAGTACTTC,CASSYGLLRGAEETQYF
TRBJ2-5,TRBV7-2,.,TRBD2,TGTGCCAGCAGCTCGAGAGCGGGGGCCCAAGAGACCCAGTACTTC,CASSSRAGAQETQYF
TRBJ1-1,TRBV30,.,TRBD1,TGTGCCTCACGGACAGGGGGGACTGAAGCTTTCTTT,CASRTGGTEAFF
TRBJ2-7,TRBV5-4,.,TRBD1,TGTGCCAGCAGTCACCGGGACAGGGAGGGGTACGAGCAGTACTTC,CASSHRDREGYEQYF
TRBJ2-5,TRBV14,.,.,TGTGCCAGCAGCCAAGTCCCGGAGACCCAGTACTTC,CASSQVPETQYF
TRBJ1-5,TRBV12-5,.,.,TGTGCTAGTGCTCCGGACATTTCGAGCAATCAGCCCCAGCATTTT,CASAPDISSNQPQHF
TRBJ2-7,TRBV5-6,.,.,TGTGCCAGCAGCTTGGTGCATCCAGGGGAGCAGTACTTC,CASSLVHPGEQYF
TRBJ1-2,TRBV19,.,TRBD1,TGTGCCAGTAGTGACACACACGGGACAGGGCAGGTCTATGGCTACACCTTC,CASSDTHGTGQVYGYTF
TRBJ2-1,TRBV3-1/TRBV3-2,.,TRBD1,TGTGCCAGCAACTTCCGGGGACAGGCCTCTCCAGGTGAGCAGTTCTTC,CASNFRGQASPGEQFF
TRBJ2-7,TRBV7-2,once,TRBD2,TGTGCCAGCAGCTTAGCAGGACTAGCCCAGTATTCCTCCTACGAGCAGTACTTC,CASSLAGLAQYSSYEQYF
TRBJ1-2,TRBV7-8,.,TRBD1,TGTGCCAGCAGCCCGGGACAGGGGAACTATGGCTACACCTTC,CASSPGQGNYGYTF